This T cell receptor (beta chain) came from a study of vaccination and CD4 T cells after COVID-19 (dated by TCRdb to between 2021 and 2024). For the wider study: Convalescent patients had a positive SARS-CoV-2 result on nasal swab PCR, and of these patients, nine had mild disease and one had severe disease. Culture stimuli were overlapping spike peptide pools from SARS-CoV-2 and from the common cold coronaviruses HCoV-NL63, HCoV-OC43 and HCoV-229E. Post-COVID blood samples were collected from convalescent patients a median of approximately 100 days after diagnosis, with a range of about 30 to 161 days. Two doses of either the Pfizer-BioNTech BNT162b2 vaccine (n=8) or the Moderna mRNA-1273 vaccine (n=2) were administered to participants. Post-vaccine blood samples were obtained a median of approximately 74 days after the second vaccine dose, with a range of about 13 to 241 days. Control cultures used a CEFX viral epitope pool as positive control, an HIV-1 Nef peptide pool as negative control, or no peptide. In approximately ten COVID-19 convalescent patients and several infection-naive healthy vaccine recipients, the spike-specific CD4+ TCR repertoire before mRNA vaccination was compared with the repertoire after mRNA vaccination. Six males and four females were included in the convalescent cohort, with two Hispanic individuals, seven Caucasians, two Asians and one multiracial person represented. The study at large found these results: Of the vaccine-specific clones in convalescent patients, 304 of 307, or nearly all, reacted only to SARS-CoV-2 spike and did not cross-react with common cold coronaviruses. The median number of SARS-CoV-2-reactive clonotypes rose from fewer than 25 after infection to roughly 40 after vaccination, but the change was not significant. Only a relatively small number of convalescent patients were included in the study, and early timepoints following natural infection were not analyzed. In convalescent patients, a median roughly 88% of post-vaccine SARS-CoV-2-reactive clones were detected only after vaccination, suggesting vaccine-specific priming.

The intended sense of this specimen's treatment or condition label: 10-day PBMC culture with coronavirus spike peptide pools or control peptides (ViraFEST assay). The ViraFEST assay was used in the study, in which antigen-specific T cells were expanded with peptide pools and expanded clonotypes were subsequently identified by TCR sequencing. The convalescent patients' positive SARS-CoV-2 PCR tests fell between March and December 2020, which was before the Alpha, Beta and Delta variants emerged in the United States. Each well held roughly 2 million PBMCs cultured in IMDM containing roughly 5% human AB serum and approximately 9.8 IU/ml IL-2, with about 10 ug/ml peptide pools added. On days 3 and 7, half of the culture medium was replaced with fresh IL-2-containing medium. CD4+ T cells were isolated after approximately 10 days of culture through negative selection using the EasySep CD4+ T cell isolation kit. PBMCs were separated from whole blood using Ficoll-Paque Plus gradient centrifugation and then either used fresh or cryopreserved at -140C. Triplicate wells were generally used for each culture condition.

Points on this clonotype: The antigen it recognizes is unknown. Base qualities are not at hand, and no much larger clone is one base apart.

There are 14 amino acids in the CDR3, from cysteine to phenylalanine inclusive. The kept DNA is CDR3 alone, 42 bases in frame from the first base. From a lookup of the germline V gene, CDR1 and CDR2 are MNHEY and SVGAGI. V loses 2 bases of germline sequence and J loses 6 bases, and the interval between the two ends is 11 bases. Libraries were made using PCR. At the Johns Hopkins FTIC core, DNA from the cultured CD4+ T cells underwent TCR sequencing with the Oncomine TCR Beta short-read assay. Genomic DNA was extracted from the cultured CD4+ T cells with the QIAamp micro DNA kit. The Oncomine TCR Beta libraries from cultured CD4+ T cells were pooled using unique dual indexes and then sequenced on an Illumina iSeq 100. As for the original processing: Non-productive sequences were filtered out, and CDR3s that did not start with C, did not end with F or W, or were shorter than 7 amino acids were discarded. The MANAFEST web application identified antigen-specific clonotypes by comparing peptide-stimulated wells against reference wells and other culture wells. Positive clones required FDR below 0.05, an odds ratio above 5, and productive frequency above 0.1% in at least two of three replicate wells. Clonotypes that were significantly expanded in both SARS-CoV-2 spike wells and at least one common cold coronavirus spike condition were defined as cross-reactive. Using R version 3.6.1, CDR3 homology was evaluated through Levenshtein distances (stringdist) along with unrooted phylogenetic trees (ape). TCRdb reworked the public reads: Q25 trimming with fastp, MiXCR clone assembly, productive beta chains retained. A single entry per CDR3 protein holds the most common genes and DNA from its merged rows. None of the V and J calls come from the authors' own analysis; TCRdb made them. The table for this sample lists 8,000 to 13,000 distinct CDR3 sequences; roughly three fifths of them were counted only once. The ten largest clones add up to about a quarter of the sample.

This clonotype originated in a human donor who had recovered from COVID-19. The sequence is built from TRBV6-5 and TRBJ1-5; the D gene is perhaps TRBD1, on 6 matching bases. The material sequenced was CD4+ T cells from blood, cultured in vitro. The CDR3 sequence is CASSYKQGRQPQHF. The DNA sequence reads TGTGCCAGCAGTTACAAACAGGGTCGTCAGCCCCAGCATTTT.